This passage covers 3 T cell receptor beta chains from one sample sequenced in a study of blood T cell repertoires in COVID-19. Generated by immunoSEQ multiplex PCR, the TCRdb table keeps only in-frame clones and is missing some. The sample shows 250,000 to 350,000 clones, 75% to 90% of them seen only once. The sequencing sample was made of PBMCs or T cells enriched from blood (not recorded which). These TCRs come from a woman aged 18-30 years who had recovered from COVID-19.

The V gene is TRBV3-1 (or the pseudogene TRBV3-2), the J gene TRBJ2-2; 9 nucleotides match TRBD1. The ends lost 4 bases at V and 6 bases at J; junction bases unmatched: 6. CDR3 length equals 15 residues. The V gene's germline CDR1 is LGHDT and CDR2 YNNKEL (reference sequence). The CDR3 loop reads CASSLTGQGAGELFF. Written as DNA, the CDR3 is TGTGCCAGCAGCCTAACGGGACAGGGAGCCGGGGAGCTGTTTTTT.

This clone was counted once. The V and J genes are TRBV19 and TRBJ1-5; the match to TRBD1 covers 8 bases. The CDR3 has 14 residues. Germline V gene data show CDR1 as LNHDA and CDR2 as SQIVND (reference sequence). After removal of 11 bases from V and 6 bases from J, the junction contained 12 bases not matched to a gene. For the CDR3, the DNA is TGTGCCGGCGGACAGGGAGAGTGGGGTCAGCCCCAGCATTTT. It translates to CAGGQGEWGQPQHF.

Written as DNA, the CDR3 is TGCGCCAGCAGCCAAGAAACAGGATCCTTTAGCTACACCTTC. The encoded protein is CASSQETGSFSYTF. The chain couples TRBV4-1 to TRBJ1-2, with D possibly TRBD1 on 5 matching bases. V gave up 0 bases and J gave up 9 bases, with 14 bases separating them. The CDR3 is made up of 14 amino acids. The germline V gene encodes CDR1 MGHRA and CDR2 YSYEKL.